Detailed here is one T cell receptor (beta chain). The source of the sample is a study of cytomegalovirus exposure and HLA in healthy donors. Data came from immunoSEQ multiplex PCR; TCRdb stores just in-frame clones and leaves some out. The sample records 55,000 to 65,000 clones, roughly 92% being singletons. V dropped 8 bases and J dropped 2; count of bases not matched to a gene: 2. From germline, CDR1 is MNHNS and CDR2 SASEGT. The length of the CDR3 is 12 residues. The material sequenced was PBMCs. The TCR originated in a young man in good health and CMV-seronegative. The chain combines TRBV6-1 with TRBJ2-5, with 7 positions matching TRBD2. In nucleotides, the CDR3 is TGTGCCAGCGAAGCGGGACAAGAGACCCAGTACTTC. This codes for CASEAGQETQYF.